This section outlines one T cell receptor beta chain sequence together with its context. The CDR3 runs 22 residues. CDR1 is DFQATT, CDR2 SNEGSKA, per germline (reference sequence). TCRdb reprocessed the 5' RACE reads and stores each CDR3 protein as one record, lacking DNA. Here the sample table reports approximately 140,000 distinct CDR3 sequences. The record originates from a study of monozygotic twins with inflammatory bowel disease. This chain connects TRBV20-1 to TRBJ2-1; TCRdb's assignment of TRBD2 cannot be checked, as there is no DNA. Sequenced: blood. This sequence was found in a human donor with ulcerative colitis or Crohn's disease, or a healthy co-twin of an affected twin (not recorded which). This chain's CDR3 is CSARARPGTSGGVGSSYNEQFF.